The 27 T cell receptor beta chains below come from one sample, sequenced in a study of blood T cell repertoires in COVID-19. Assay: immunoSEQ multiplex PCR; the TCRdb copy retains only in-frame clones and omits some. The sample carries some 200,000 clones, roughly 86% recorded once. The sequencing sample was made of peripheral blood. The receptors derive from a woman over 75 in a cohort sampled during active or convalescent COVID-19.

The chain employs TRBV28 and TRBJ1-1, with D tentatively TRBD1 (5 bases). V was shortened by 3 bases and J by 7 bases, with 12 bases between the two germline ends. The CDR3 covers 13 residues. Germline V gives CDR1 MDHEN, CDR2 SYDVKM. As DNA, the CDR3 is TGTGCCAGCAGTTTTCGGCTGACAGATGAAGCTTTCTTT. This translates into CASSFRLTDEAFF.

This clone came up once. The chain carries TRBV11-2 and TRBJ1-4, with D perhaps matching TRBD1 (5 bases). CDR1 and CDR2 from the germline V gene are SGHAT and FQNNGV. The CDR3 sequence is 15 residues long. Trimming left V 8 bases short and J 5 bases short, with 18 bases between. The CDR3 DNA is TGTGCCAGCGGCACCATTTTAGGGGCCAATGAAAAACTGTTTTTT. Protein sequence: CASGTILGANEKLFF. Supplemented by reference TRBV11-2 and TRBJ1-4, the full variable domain reads EAGVAQSPRYKIIEKRQSVAFWCNPISGHATLYWYQQILGQGPKLLIQFQNNGVVDDSQLPKDRFSAERLKGVDSTLKIQPAKLEDSAVYLCASGTILGANEKLFFGSGTQLSVL.

J is TRBJ1-5 and V is TRBV5-1, with TRBD1 matching 7 bases. Germline V CDR1 and CDR2: SGHRS, YFSETQ. Trimming cost V 7 bases and J 6 bases; bases outside gene matches: 7. The CDR3 contains 13 residues. This CDR3 is CASAQGVAQPQHF. CDR3 DNA: TGCGCCAGCGCGCAGGGGGTGGCTCAGCCCCAGCATTTT.

This chain links TRBV27 with TRBJ1-1, with TRBD1 as a possible D gene (6 bases). This CDR3 spans 16 amino acids. Germline V gene data show CDR1 as MNHEY and CDR2 as SMNVEV (reference sequence). V dropped 3 bases and J dropped 2 bases, with 16 bases sitting between them. DNA for the CDR3: TGTGCCAGCAGTTTGGGTCATCTGGGGGCCAACACTGAAGCTTTCTTT. Its translation is CASSLGHLGANTEAFF.

The genes are TRBV5-8 and TRBJ2-3; D may be TRBD2 (5 bases). Germline CDR1 is SGHTS and CDR2 is YDEGEE. The CDR3 contains 13 residues. Trimming shortened V by 6 bases and J by 0 bases, and 8 bases separated the two germline ends. The CDR3 coding sequence is TGTGCCAGCATGAAGCGGAGCACAGATACGCAGTATTTT. Translating gives CASMKRSTDTQYF.

The V gene is TRBV6-2 or TRBV6-3, the J gene TRBJ2-3; weak D call: TRBD2 (6 bases). Germline values: CDR1 MNHEY, CDR2 SVGEGT. The CDR3 runs 16 residues. V lost 0 bases to trimming and J lost 2 bases, with 12 bases between them. The CDR3 DNA sequence: TGTGCCAGCAGTTACTCGCGACTAGGGTTCACAGATACGCAGTATTTT. It encodes CASSYSRLGFTDTQYF.

The rearrangement links TRBV19 to TRBJ2-2; 11 nucleotides align to TRBD2. V gave up 1 base and J gave up 4 bases; unmatched junction bases: 8. Per germline, CDR1 LNHDA and CDR2 SQIVND (reference sequence). The CDR3 consists of 18 residues. CDR3 sequence (DNA): TGTGCCAGTAGTATAGGGCTAGCGGGAGGCCGCGTCACCGGGGAGCTGTTTTTT. Protein sequence: CASSIGLAGGRVTGELFF.

The J gene is TRBJ2-2, the V gene TRBV28, with 10 positions matching TRBD2. CDR1 is MDHEN, CDR2 SYDVKM, per germline. J lost 6 bases, V lost 3 bases, and 7 bases had no gene match. This CDR3 is built from 16 residues. The CDR3 coding sequence is TGTGCCAGCAGTTTTAAGCGGGGGGGCCTCGCCGGGGAGCTGTTTTTT. This sequence encodes CASSFKRGGLAGELFF.

V is TRBV5-4 and J is TRBJ2-2; TRBD2 matches 9 bases. CDR1 and CDR2 (germline): SGHNT, YYREEE (reference sequence). CDR3 length: 15 residues. After removal of 1 base from V and 5 bases from J, the junction contained 3 bases not matched to a gene. CDR3 bases: TGTGCCAGCAGCTTGAGCGGACTAGCGACCGGGGAGCTGTTTTTT. Protein: CASSLSGLATGELFF.

The V gene is TRBV5-1, the J gene TRBJ2-5, with no clear D. The V gene lost 6 bases and the J gene lost 5 bases, with 8 bases spanning the gap. Germline loops: CDR1 SGHRS, CDR2 YFSETQ. This CDR3 is built from 11 residues. CDR3 DNA: TGCGCCAGCACCAATGAGGAGACCCAGTACTTC. This sequence encodes CASTNEETQYF.

The chain has TRBV3-1 (or the pseudogene TRBV3-2) and TRBJ1-6, with a tentative D call TRBD1 (6 bases). The CDR3 is made up of 14 amino acids. The germline CDR1 and CDR2 sequences are LGHDT and YNNKEL (reference sequence). V was clipped by 4 bases and J by 10 bases, with 14 bases between them. This chain's CDR3 is CASSRGQRQSPLHF. CDR3 in DNA: TGTGCCAGCAGCCGCGGACAGCGGCAATCACCCCTCCACTTT.

This clone was seen more than once but under ten times. This chain uses TRBV5-4 with TRBJ2-5, with 11 bases identical to TRBD2. The length of the CDR3 is 16 residues. The V gene end was trimmed by 2 bases and the J gene end by 4 bases; junction bases not matched to a gene: 7. CDR1 is SGHNT and CDR2 is YYREEE in the germline V gene (reference sequence). CDR3 sequence: CASSFSGGAGGETQYF. For the CDR3, the DNA is TGTGCCAGCAGCTTTAGCGGGGGGGCCGGGGGAGAGACCCAGTACTTC.

The gene calls are TRBV9 and TRBJ1-1, with a weak D call TRBD1 (5 bases). The CDR3 sequence is 14 residues long. Germline V CDR1 and CDR2: SGDLS, YYNGEE. Trimming took off 2 bases at V and 1 base at J, with 9 bases between the two ends. CDR3 sequence (DNA): TGTGCCAGCAGCGTTGGGGCTGGGAACACTGAAGCTTTCTTT. This translates into CASSVGAGNTEAFF.

J is TRBJ2-2 and V is TRBV7-9; 7 bases map to TRBD1. The germline gives CDR1 SEHNR, CDR2 FQNEAQ (reference sequence). V gave up 4 bases and J gave up 2 bases; unmatched junction bases: 1. The CDR3 is 14 amino acids. DNA for the CDR3: TGTGCCAGCAGCTGGGACAGCAACACCGGGGAGCTGTTTTTT. This translates into CASSWDSNTGELFF.

The V gene is TRBV29-1, the J gene TRBJ1-1; a possible D gene is TRBD1 (5 bases). The CDR3 runs to 13 residues. V was shortened by 1 base and J by 3 bases, with 9 bases between the two germline ends. Germline assignment: CDR1 SQVTM and CDR2 ANQGSEA. Here the CDR3 reads CSVEGGGDTEAFF. Here the CDR3 DNA reads TGCAGCGTTGAAGGCGGAGGGGACACTGAAGCTTTCTTT.

This clone was seen once. J is TRBJ2-2 and V is TRBV5-1; 9 positions agree with TRBD2. The CDR3 has 16 residues. Germline trimming cut 0 bases from V and 4 bases from J; bases unmatched to any gene: 4. Germline CDR1 reads SGHRS; CDR2 reads YFSETQ. The CDR3 sequence is CASSLALAGLTGELFF. Written as DNA, the CDR3 is TGCGCCAGCAGCTTGGCACTAGCGGGCCTCACCGGGGAGCTGTTTTTT.

This clone was counted between two and nine times. This chain connects TRBV6-4 to TRBJ1-6; 8 nucleotides line up with TRBD1. V was pared by 3 bases and J by 9 bases, with 7 bases of the junction left unmatched. In germline, CDR1 is MRHNA, CDR2 SNTAGT. The CDR3 loop spans 15 amino acids. For the CDR3, the DNA is TGTGCCAGCAGTGATCTTGGACAGGGAGGTTCACCCCTCCACTTT. It codes for CASSDLGQGGSPLHF.

This chain uses TRBV27 with TRBJ1-4, with 11 bases lining up with TRBD1. Germline V gene sequence: CDR1 MNHEY, CDR2 SMNVEV (reference sequence). With 6 bases clipped from V and 4 bases from J, the junction kept 10 bases outside the gene matches. CDR3 length: 17 amino acids. Here the CDR3 reads CASSPRWGTGGNEKLFF. The DNA of the CDR3 is TGTGCCAGCAGCCCTAGGTGGGGGACAGGGGGTAATGAAAAACTGTTTTTT.

The chain combines TRBV4-3 with TRBJ1-3; tentative D call: TRBD1 (6 bases). Trimming shortened V by 1 base and J by 0 bases, and 13 bases separated the two germline ends. Germline V gene data show CDR1 as LGHNA and CDR2 as YSLEER. This CDR3 region has 17 residues. CDR3 region: CASSQVRGGPSGNTIYF. Here the CDR3 DNA reads TGCGCCAGCAGCCAAGTGAGGGGGGGGCCCTCTGGAAACACCATATATTTT.

V usage is TRBV23-1 and J usage is TRBJ2-7, with 12 bases aligning to TRBD2. TRBV23-1 is treated as an ORF (open reading frame) with a function not yet certain. The V and J ends lost 0 bases and 5 bases, in that order; junction bases with no gene match: 17. CDR3 size: 20 residues. The CDR3 sequence: CASSQSYRCLSLAGGNEQYV. As DNA, the CDR3 is TGCGCCAGCAGTCAATCATACAGATGCCTATCACTAGCGGGAGGCAACGAGCAGTACGTC.

The chain is built from TRBV6-1 and TRBJ2-2; 10 nucleotides agree with TRBD1. This CDR3 comprises 16 residues. Trimming at V came to 4 bases and at J to 6 bases, leaving 8 bases not matched to a gene. Per the germline V gene, CDR1 is MNHNS and CDR2 is SASEGT. The CDR3 loop is CASSGQAGTGAGELFF. The CDR3 nucleotides are TGTGCCAGCAGTGGACAAGCCGGGACAGGGGCCGGGGAGCTGTTTTTT.

This chain links TRBV3-1 (or the pseudogene TRBV3-2) with TRBJ2-4; maybe TRBD2 (5 bases). CDR3 size: 16 residues. CDR1 is LGHDT, CDR2 YNNKEL, per germline (reference sequence). Deletions cut 4 bases from V and 3 bases from J, with 16 bases between. The CDR3 coding sequence is TGTGCCAGCAGCCTTATGGGAGTGGACGGCAAAAACATTCAGTACTTC. As protein: CASSLMGVDGKNIQYF.

The chain carries TRBV4-1 and TRBJ2-5; 10 bases agree with TRBD2. There are 15 residues in the CDR3. V shed 2 bases, J shed 5 bases, and the junction held 5 bases outside the gene matches. The V gene's germline CDR1 is MGHRA and CDR2 YSYEKL. Written as DNA, the CDR3 is TGCGCCAGCAGCCAACTAGCGGGAGTCGCGGAGACCCAGTACTTC. It codes for CASSQLAGVAETQYF.

This clone was observed a handful of times. The chain couples TRBV28 to TRBJ1-1, with D possibly matching TRBD1 (5 bases). Trimming removed 6 bases at V and 5 bases at J, with 13 bases between. Germline V gene data show CDR1 as MDHEN and CDR2 as SYDVKM. This CDR3 has 13 residues. The CDR3 spells CASSTSGVTEAFF. The CDR3 region has the DNA TGTGCCAGCAGCACCTCGGGGGTTACTGAAGCTTTCTTT. Filled out from reference TRBV28 and TRBJ1-1, the complete variable domain reads DVKVTQSSRYLVKRTGEKVFLECVQDMDHENMFWYRQDPGLGLRLIYFSYDVKMKEKGDIPEGYSVSREKKERFSLILESASTNQTSMYLCASSTSGVTEAFFGQGTRLTVV.

The chain couples TRBV9 to TRBJ1-1, with 7 bases matching TRBD1. Trimming cost V 0 bases and J 1 base; bases outside gene matches: 6. The germline gives CDR1 SGDLS, CDR2 YYNGEE. CDR3 length: 16 amino acids. CDR3 sequence reads: CASSVEGGSGNTEAFF. CDR3 bases: TGTGCCAGCAGCGTAGAAGGGGGCTCGGGGAACACTGAAGCTTTCTTT.

This sequence joins TRBV2 and TRBJ1-1; no definite D call. Germline V gene sequence: CDR1 SNHLY, CDR2 FYNNEI. V was cut by 4 bases and J by 5 bases, with 5 bases left in between. This CDR3 has 11 amino acids. The CDR3 loop is CASSVSTEAFF. In nucleotides, the CDR3 is TGTGCCAGCAGTGTTAGTACTGAAGCTTTCTTT.

The genes are TRBV10-3 and TRBJ2-7, with D maybe TRBD2 (6 bases). This CDR3 has 13 residues. The germline gives CDR1 ENHRY, CDR2 SYGVKD. V gave up 2 bases and J gave up 5 bases, with 10 bases separating them. CDR3 protein: CAISEAGWNEQYV. The CDR3 DNA reads TGTGCCATCAGTGAGGCGGGATGGAACGAGCAGTACGTC.